The 17 T cell receptor beta chains given below trace back to one sample, sequenced in a study of identical twins. TCRdb reanalysed the 5' RACE reads using MiXCR and keeps one entry per CDR3 protein. Among hundreds of thousands of distinct CDR3 sequences listed, over 20% were seen once. These data are also associated with another study on T cells expressing NK-cell markers.

The sequencing input was PBMCs. Receptors were obtained from a woman in her late teens or twenties in good health.

This clonotype was detected a few times. This rearrangement joins TRBV12-3 or TRBV12-4 to TRBJ1-2; 11 nucleotides match TRBD1. The trim removed 7 bases at V and 10 bases at J, leaving 11 bases unmatched. This CDR3 spans 14 amino acids. The CDR3 nucleotides read TGTGCCAGCACTAGGACAGGGGGCAGTAAGGACTACACCTTC. It yields the protein CASTRTGGSKDYTF.

The chain is built from TRBV25-1 and TRBJ1-1, with 8 bases aligning to TRBD1. The CDR3 runs to 15 residues. Germline assignment: CDR1 MGHDK and CDR2 SYGVNS. The V segment lost 3 bases and the J segment 7 bases; nucleotides outside the gene matches: 10. The chain's CDR3 is CASSETTGGSGEAFF. DNA for the CDR3: TGTGCCAGCAGTGAGACAACAGGGGGGAGTGGTGAAGCTTTCTTT.

Points on this clonotype: One end of the junction does not line up with germline, which may come from a read error. The V call is TRBV10-1, the J call TRBJ2-5; D ambiguous. Germline-derived CDR1 and CDR2 are WNHNN and SYGVQD (reference sequence). The CDR3 extends over 13 amino acids. The CDR3 loop reads CASSDRHQETQYF. CDR3 nucleotide sequence: TGCGCCAGCAGTGACAGGCACCAGGAGACCCAGTACTTC.

This clonotype has just one count. The chain links TRBV11-2 to TRBJ2-7; TRBD2 aligns across 9 bases. V lost 5 bases to trimming and J lost 2 bases; unmatched junction nucleotides: 7. Germline V lookup: CDR1 SGHAT, CDR2 FQNNGV. The CDR3 extends over 15 amino acids. This chain's CDR3 is CASSHTGTSTYEQYF. The DNA for the CDR3 is TGTGCCAGCAGCCATACCGGGACTAGCACCTACGAGCAGTACTTC.

In its sample, this clonotype was seen many times. This chain connects TRBV20-1 to TRBJ2-7; no clear D. CDR1 is DFQATT and CDR2 is SNEGSKA in the germline V gene (reference sequence). Trimming pared 6 bases from V and 5 bases from J, leaving 17 bases between. This CDR3 contains 13 residues. The CDR3 is CSAPARVSNEQYF. The CDR3 DNA follows: TGCAGTGCCCCCGCCCGAGTTTCCAACGAGCAGTACTTC.

The sample holds a few counts of this clonotype. CDR3 DNA: TGCGCCAGCAGCGCCGGGAGCGGGGGTACCCTGGAGCAGTACTTC. This sequence encodes CASSAGSGGTLEQYF. The V and J genes are TRBV5-1 and TRBJ2-7; 8 nucleotides line up with TRBD2. With 4 bases clipped from V and 7 bases from J, the junction kept 13 bases outside the gene matches. This CDR3 is built from 15 residues. The germline gives CDR1 SGHRS, CDR2 YFSETQ.

A few counts support this clonotype. The chain joins TRBV20-1 to TRBJ2-7; D remains ambiguous. CDR3 size: 13 residues. CDR1 and CDR2 from the germline V gene are DFQATT and SNEGSKA (reference sequence). V was clipped by 2 bases and J by 2 bases, with 10 bases between them. CDR3 region: CSARWNSAYEQYF. The CDR3 DNA is TGCAGTGCTAGATGGAACAGCGCCTACGAGCAGTACTTC.

This clonotype was seen ten or more times. The CDR3 here is CSAGDDYNEQFF. The CDR3 DNA sequence: TGCAGTGCCGGCGACGACTACAATGAGCAGTTCTTC. The J gene is TRBJ2-1, the V gene TRBV20-1, with D hard to call. V was pared by 6 bases and J by 3 bases, with 9 bases between. Germline assignment: CDR1 DFQATT and CDR2 SNEGSKA (reference sequence). CDR3 length: 12 residues.

At least ten counts were recorded for this clonotype. The chain has TRBV20-1 and TRBJ2-3, with D possibly matching TRBD2 (6 bases). V was cut by 5 bases and J by 2 bases, with 11 bases left in between. CDR3 length equals 13 residues. CDR1 and CDR2 from the germline V gene are DFQATT and SNEGSKA (reference sequence). CDR3 DNA sequence: TGCAGTGCTGACCTAGCGAACACAGATACGCAGTATTTT. Its translation is CSADLANTDTQYF.

The rearrangement joins TRBV20-1 to TRBJ2-2; 8 bases are shared with TRBD2. This CDR3 contains 15 residues. Germline CDR1 and CDR2: DFQATT and SNEGSKA (reference sequence). V gave up 1 base and J gave up 3 bases; unmatched junction bases: 4. The DNA for the CDR3 is TGCAGTGCTAGAGTCGCAGCGGGAGACACCGGGGAGCTGTTTTTT. It encodes CSARVAAGDTGELFF.

V usage is TRBV5-6 and J usage is TRBJ2-7; 8 bases line up with TRBD1. Germline V gene lookup returns CDR1 SGHDT and CDR2 YYEEEE. This CDR3 spans 16 amino acids. J was trimmed by 3 bases and V by 4 bases; bases with no gene match: 12. In nucleotides, the CDR3 is TGTGCCAGCAGCCCCGCGGACAGGGTTTACGGCTACGAGCAGTACTTC. Translation gives CASSPADRVYGYEQYF. The full variable domain, with the rest looked up from reference TRBV5-6 and TRBJ2-7, is DAGVTQSPTHLIKTRGQQVTLRCSPKSGHDTVSWYQQALGQGPQFIFQYYEEEERQRGNFPDRFSGHQFPNYSSELNVNALLLGDSALYLCASSPADRVYGYEQYFGPGTRLTVT.

In DNA form, the CDR3 reads TGTGCCAGCAGTCAAACGTATCAGGGGAAGCCCCAGCATTTT. This gives the protein CASSQTYQGKPQHF. This chain joins TRBV6-1 and TRBJ1-5, with D possibly matching TRBD1 (6 bases). Germline V gene lookup returns CDR1 MNHNS and CDR2 SASEGT. The CDR3 consists of 14 residues. V was pared by 5 bases and J by 8 bases, with 16 bases between.

This clonotype has ten or more counts. The V and J genes are TRBV10-3 and TRBJ2-5; TRBD2 aligns across 9 bases. Losses at the gene ends were 8 bases for V and 3 bases for J; bases not matched to a gene: 4. The CDR3 loop spans 13 amino acids. CDR1 and CDR2 (germline): ENHRY, SYGVKD. CDR3 sequence (DNA): TGTGCCATCGGAAGACTAGCGGAAGAGACCCAGTACTTC. This codes for CAIGRLAEETQYF.

The V gene is TRBV4-2, the J gene TRBJ2-3; 9 bases are shared with TRBD2. Per germline, CDR1 LGHNA and CDR2 YNFKEQ. After removal of 4 bases from V and 5 bases from J, the junction contained 16 bases not matched to a gene. The CDR3 length is 18 residues. CDR3 region: CASSPGLRGGDVGDTQYF. CDR3 nucleotides: TGTGCCAGCAGCCCCGGGCTCCGCGGGGGGGACGTGGGAGATACGCAGTATTTT.

The chain combines TRBV6-4 with TRBJ2-1, with 8 bases fitting TRBD2. The germline CDR1 and CDR2 sequences are MRHNA and SNTAGT. The CDR3 runs to 15 residues. V lost 0 bases, J lost 4 bases, and 2 bases stayed unmatched. The CDR3 DNA reads TGTGCCAGCAGTGACTCCGGGGGGGATTACAATGAGCAGTTCTTC. The encoded protein is CASSDSGGDYNEQFF.

This clonotype was detected only a few times. The J gene is TRBJ2-1, the V gene TRBV7-2; D possibly corresponds to TRBD2 (6 bases). In germline, CDR1 is SGHTA, CDR2 FQGNSA. This CDR3 comprises 15 residues. Trimming pared 6 bases from V and 0 bases from J, leaving 12 bases between. CDR3 amino acids: CASSWAGSSYNEQFF. The CDR3 nucleotides read TGTGCCAGCAGTTGGGCGGGGAGCTCCTACAATGAGCAGTTCTTC.

This sequence joins TRBV6-1 and TRBJ1-5, with D possibly being TRBD1 (5 bases). Trimming stripped 9 bases from V and 5 bases from J, with 20 bases between. This CDR3 is 15 amino acids long. CDR1 and CDR2 from the germline V gene are MNHNS and SASEGT. The chain's CDR3 is CASAPGLQPHQPQHF. The CDR3 DNA sequence: TGTGCCAGTGCACCGGGGCTCCAGCCCCATCAGCCCCAGCATTTT.